The clone carrying this T cell receptor beta chain occurred once. Antigen: not known. The sample originates from a study of post-analysis software for immune sequencing data. At the level of the study: Patients with relapsing-remitting, secondary progressive and progressive-relapsing multiple sclerosis courses were all represented.

This CDR3 contains 14 residues. Germline CDR1 and CDR2: SGHNT and YYREEE (reference sequence). J lost 5 bases, V lost 10 bases, and 9 bases had no gene match. The study, taken as a whole, reports: Included in a set of roughly five TRBV segments more frequent in patients than controls were TRBV5-6, TRBV5-1 and TRBV20-1. In multiple sclerosis, normalized Chao1 diversity was significantly below that of controls.

Unique-molecular-identifier-tagged TCR beta cDNA libraries were used. TCRdb redid the calling of the PCR reads with MiXCR, one entry per CDR3 protein. The table shows hundreds of thousands of distinct CDR3 sequences, with just over 35% occurring only once. Sequencing input: blood. The TCR originated in a girl aged 10 to 17 with multiple sclerosis. V gene TRBV5-4 combines with J gene TRBJ2-5, with 12 bases identical to TRBD2. The CDR3 loop is CAASLAGGPETQYF. In DNA, the CDR3 is TGTGCCGCCAGCCTAGCGGGGGGGCCGGAGACCCAGTACTTC.